This TCR beta chain comes out of a study of CD8+ T cells in alopecia areata. Regarding the study as a whole: Alopecia totalis/universalis scalp especially showed more expanded CD8+ clones than normal scalp. Scalp clonality, together with expanded CD8+ clones among the top 100, fell significantly with tofacitinib.

V was cut by 3 bases and J by 2 bases, with 7 bases left in between. Germline CDR1 and CDR2: SGHVS and FQNEAQ. The CDR3 totals 13 residues. In the case of this clone: Its antigen is not known.

Stated treatment: oral pan-JAK inhibitor, 5-10 mg twice daily. Sequencing relied on a cDNA template that was reverse transcribed from extracted RNA. Some clones are missing from TCRdb's copy, which holds only in-frame ones; the method was immunoSEQ multiplex PCR. The sample lists about 190,000 clones, approximately 56% occurring once. The origin of this receptor is a human donor with alopecia areata. The sample here was CD4+ T cells sorted from blood, taken at week 4, from a patient treated with tofacitinib. The chain carries TRBV7-8 and TRBJ1-1; a weak D match, TRBD1 (6 bases). CDR3: CASSLDSNTEAFF. The CDR3 coding sequence is TGTGCCAGCAGCTTGGACAGTAACACTGAAGCTTTCTTT.